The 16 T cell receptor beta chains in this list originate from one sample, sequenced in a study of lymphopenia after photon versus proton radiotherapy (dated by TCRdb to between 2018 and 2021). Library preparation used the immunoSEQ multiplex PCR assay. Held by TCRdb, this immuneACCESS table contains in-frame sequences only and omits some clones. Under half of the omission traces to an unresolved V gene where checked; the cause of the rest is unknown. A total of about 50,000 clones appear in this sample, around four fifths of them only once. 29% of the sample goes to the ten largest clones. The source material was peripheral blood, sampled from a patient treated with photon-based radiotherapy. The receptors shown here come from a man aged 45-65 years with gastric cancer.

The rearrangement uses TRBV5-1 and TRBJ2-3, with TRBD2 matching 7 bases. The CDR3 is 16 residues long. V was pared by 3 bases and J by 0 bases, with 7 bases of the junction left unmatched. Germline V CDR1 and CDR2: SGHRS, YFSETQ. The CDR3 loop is CASSYSGGGSTDTQYF. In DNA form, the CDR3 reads TGCGCCAGCAGCTATAGTGGGGGAGGGAGCACAGATACGCAGTATTTT.

CDR3 in amino acids: CASSLGGAGTDTQYF. In DNA form, the CDR3 reads TGTGCCAGCAGCTTGGGTGGGGCCGGCACAGATACGCAGTATTTT. The chain joins TRBV5-4 to TRBJ2-3; tentatively, D is TRBD1 (5 bases). The CDR3 consists of 15 residues. CDR1 is SGHNT and CDR2 is YYREEE in the germline V gene (reference sequence). Trimming shortened V by 0 bases and J by 1 base, and 9 bases separated the two germline ends.

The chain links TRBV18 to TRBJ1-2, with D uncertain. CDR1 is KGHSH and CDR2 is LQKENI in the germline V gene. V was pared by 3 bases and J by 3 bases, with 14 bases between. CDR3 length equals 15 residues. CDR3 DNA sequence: TGTGCCAGCTCACCCATCCCCACTCAGGACTATGGCTACACCTTC. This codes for CASSPIPTQDYGYTF.

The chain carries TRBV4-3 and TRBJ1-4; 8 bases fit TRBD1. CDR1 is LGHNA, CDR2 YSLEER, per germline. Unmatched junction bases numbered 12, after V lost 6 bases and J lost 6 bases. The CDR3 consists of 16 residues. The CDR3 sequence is CASSHTQGAGDEKLFF. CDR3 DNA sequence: TGCGCCAGCAGTCACACCCAGGGGGCAGGGGATGAAAAACTGTTTTTT.

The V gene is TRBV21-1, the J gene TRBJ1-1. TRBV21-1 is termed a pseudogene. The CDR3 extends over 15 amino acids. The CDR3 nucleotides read TGTGCCAGCAGCCCTCGGACTCCGCCGAACACTGAAGCTTTCTTT. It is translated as CASSPRTPPNTEAFF.

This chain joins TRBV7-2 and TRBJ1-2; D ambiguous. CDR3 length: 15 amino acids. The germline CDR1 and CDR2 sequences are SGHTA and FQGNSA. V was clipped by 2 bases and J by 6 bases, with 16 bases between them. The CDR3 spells CASSLTFPPSDGYTF. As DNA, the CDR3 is TGTGCCAGCAGCTTAACTTTTCCCCCATCGGATGGCTACACCTTC. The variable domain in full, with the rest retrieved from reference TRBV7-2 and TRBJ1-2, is GAGVSQSPSNKVTEKGKDVELRCDPISGHTALYWYRQSLGQGLEFLIYFQGNSAPDKSGLPSDRFSAERTGGSVSTLTIQRTQQEDSAVYLCASSLTFPPSDGYTFGSGTRLTVV.

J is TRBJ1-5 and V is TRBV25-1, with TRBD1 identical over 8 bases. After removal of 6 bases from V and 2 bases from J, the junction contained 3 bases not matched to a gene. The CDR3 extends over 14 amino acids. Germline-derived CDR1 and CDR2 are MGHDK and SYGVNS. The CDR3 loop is CASSPTGGNQPQHF. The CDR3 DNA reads TGTGCCAGCAGCCCGACAGGGGGCAATCAGCCCCAGCATTTT.

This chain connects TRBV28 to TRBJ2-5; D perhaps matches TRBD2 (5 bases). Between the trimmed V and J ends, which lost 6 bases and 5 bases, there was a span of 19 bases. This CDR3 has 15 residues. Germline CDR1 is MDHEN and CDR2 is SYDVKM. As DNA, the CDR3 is TGTGCCAGCAGCTGGGATTCGGGGTCTGTGGAGACCCAGTACTTC. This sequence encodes CASSWDSGSVETQYF.

The chain's CDR3 is CASSKGGRGTYEQYF. The CDR3, as DNA: TGTGCCAGCAGCAAGGGGGGGAGGGGCACCTACGAGCAGTACTTC. This rearrangement joins TRBV5-4 to TRBJ2-7, with TRBD2 as a possible D gene (7 bases). CDR3 size: 15 residues. V was pared by 4 bases and J by 2 bases, with 16 bases between. Looked up from germline, CDR1 is SGHNT and CDR2 is YYREEE (reference sequence).

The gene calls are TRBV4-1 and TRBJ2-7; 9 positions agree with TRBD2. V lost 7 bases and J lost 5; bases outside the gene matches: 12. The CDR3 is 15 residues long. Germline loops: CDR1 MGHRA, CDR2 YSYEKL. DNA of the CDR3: TGCGCCAGCAACATCAGGGCTAGCGGGGTACACGAGCAGTACTTC. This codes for CASNIRASGVHEQYF.

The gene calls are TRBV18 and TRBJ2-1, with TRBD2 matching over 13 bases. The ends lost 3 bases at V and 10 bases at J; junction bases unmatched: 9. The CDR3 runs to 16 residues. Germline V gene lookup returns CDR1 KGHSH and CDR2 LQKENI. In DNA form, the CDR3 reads TGTGCCAGCTCACCTTCCGGGACTAGCGGGATAGAAGAGCAGTTCTTC. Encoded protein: CASSPSGTSGIEEQFF.

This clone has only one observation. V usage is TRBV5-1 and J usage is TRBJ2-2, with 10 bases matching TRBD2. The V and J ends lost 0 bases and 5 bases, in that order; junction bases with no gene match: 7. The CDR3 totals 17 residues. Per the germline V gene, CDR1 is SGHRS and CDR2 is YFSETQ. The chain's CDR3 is CASSLVASGSGTGELFF. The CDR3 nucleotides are TGCGCCAGCAGCTTGGTGGCTAGCGGGAGTGGAACCGGGGAGCTGTTTTTT.

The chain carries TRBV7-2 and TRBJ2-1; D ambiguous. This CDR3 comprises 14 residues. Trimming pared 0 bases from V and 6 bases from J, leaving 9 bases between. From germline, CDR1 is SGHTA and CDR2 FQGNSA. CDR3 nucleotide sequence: TGTGCCAGCAGCTTAGCGCGAGCGCTCAATGAGCAGTTCTTC. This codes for CASSLARALNEQFF. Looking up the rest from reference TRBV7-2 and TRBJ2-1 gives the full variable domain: GAGVSQSPSNKVTEKGKDVELRCDPISGHTALYWYRQSLGQGLEFLIYFQGNSAPDKSGLPSDRFSAERTGGSVSTLTIQRTQQEDSAVYLCASSLARALNEQFFGPGTRLTVL.

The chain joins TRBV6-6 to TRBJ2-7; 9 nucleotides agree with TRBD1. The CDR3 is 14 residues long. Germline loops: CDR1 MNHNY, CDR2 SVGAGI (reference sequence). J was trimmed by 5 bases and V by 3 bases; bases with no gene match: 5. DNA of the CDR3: TGTGCCAGCAGTTATTCGACAGGGGGACACGAGCAGTACTTC. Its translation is CASSYSTGGHEQYF.

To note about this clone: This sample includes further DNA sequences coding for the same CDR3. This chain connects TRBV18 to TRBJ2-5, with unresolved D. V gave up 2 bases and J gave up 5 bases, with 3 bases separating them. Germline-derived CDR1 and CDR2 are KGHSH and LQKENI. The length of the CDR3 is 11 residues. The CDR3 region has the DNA TGTGCCAGCTCACCAGGGGAGACCCAGTACTTC. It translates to CASSPGETQYF.

The DNA for the CDR3 is TGTGCCAGCAGTCTCGGACAGGGGGCTTCGGACGTCCTGACTTTC. Encoded protein: CASSLGQGASDVLTF. The genes are TRBV5-6 and TRBJ2-6, with TRBD1 identical over 11 bases. In germline, CDR1 is SGHDT, CDR2 YYEEEE. J was trimmed by 11 bases and V by 5 bases; bases with no gene match: 9. The CDR3 runs 15 residues.